This T cell receptor (beta chain) was retrieved from a study of blood T cell repertoires in COVID-19. Assay: immunoSEQ multiplex PCR; the TCRdb copy retains only in-frame clones and omits some. The sample lists under 75,000 clones, 80% occurring once. V was trimmed by 1 base and J by 7 bases, leaving 4 bases between them. The CDR3 runs 12 residues. Germline V gene lookup returns CDR1 SGHTA and CDR2 FQGNSA. The V gene is TRBV7-2, the J gene TRBJ2-2; no firm D call. The material sequenced was peripheral blood. This TCR derives from a man between 65 and 85 years old who had recovered from COVID-19. The DNA of the CDR3 is TGTGCCAGCAGCTTAGTATTCGGGGAGCTGTTTTTT. It specifies CASSLVFGELFF. Supplemented by reference TRBV7-2 and TRBJ2-2, the full variable domain reads GAGVSQSPSNKVTEKGKDVELRCDPISGHTALYWYRQSLGQGLEFLIYFQGNSAPDKSGLPSDRFSAERTGGSVSTLTIQRTQQEDSAVYLCASSLVFGELFFGEGSRLTVL.